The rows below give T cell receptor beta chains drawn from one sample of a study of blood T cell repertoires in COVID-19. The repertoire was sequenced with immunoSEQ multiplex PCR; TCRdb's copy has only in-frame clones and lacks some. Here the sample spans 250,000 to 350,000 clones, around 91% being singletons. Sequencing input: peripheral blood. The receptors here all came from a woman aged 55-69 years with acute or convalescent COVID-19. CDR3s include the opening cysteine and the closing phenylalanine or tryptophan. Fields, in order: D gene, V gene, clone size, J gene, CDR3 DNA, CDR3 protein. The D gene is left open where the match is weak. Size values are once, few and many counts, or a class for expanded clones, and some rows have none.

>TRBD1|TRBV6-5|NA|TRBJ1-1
TGTGCCAGCAGCCGAAGACAGGGATCGGGGACTGAAGCTTTCTTT
CASSRRQGSGTEAFF
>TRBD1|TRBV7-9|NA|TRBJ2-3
TGTGCCAGCAGCGTGGGACAGGGGGAGATCACAGATACGCAGTATTTT
CASSVGQGEITDTQYF
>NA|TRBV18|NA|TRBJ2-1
TGTGCCAGCTCACCACCGGCAGGTCGCGATGAGCAGTTCTTC
CASSPPAGRDEQFF
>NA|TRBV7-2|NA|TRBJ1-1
TGTGCCAGCAGCTTAGTTTATGAAGCTTTCTTT
CASSLVYEAFF
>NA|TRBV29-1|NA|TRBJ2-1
TGCAGCGTTCAGTACGGGGTGTTTAAGTTCTTC
CSVQYGVFKFF
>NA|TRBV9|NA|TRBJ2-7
TGTGCCAGCAGCGTAGATCCCTCAAGCGAAACCACCTACGAGCAGTACTTC
CASSVDPSSETTYEQYF
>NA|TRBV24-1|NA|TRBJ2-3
TGTGCCACCAAGTCCCAAGGAGTAGATACGCAGTATTTT
CATKSQGVDTQYF
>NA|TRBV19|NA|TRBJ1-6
TGTGCCAGTAGTTCTATCCAAAATTCACCCCTCCACTTT
CASSSIQNSPLHF
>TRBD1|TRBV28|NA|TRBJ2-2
TGTGCCAGCAGTTTAAACAGGGGAAACACCGGGGAGCTGTTTTTT
CASSLNRGNTGELFF
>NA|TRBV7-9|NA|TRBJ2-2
TGTGCCAGCAGCTTAGCGCGGCAGCTTAACACCGGGGAGCTGTTTTTT
CASSLARQLNTGELFF
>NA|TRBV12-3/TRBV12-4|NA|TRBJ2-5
TGTGCCAGCAGAGACTCCCGCGAGACCCAGTACTTC
CASRDSRETQYF
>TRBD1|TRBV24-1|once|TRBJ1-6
TGTGCCACCAGAGACAGGGATCCTAATTCACCCCTCCACTTT
CATRDRDPNSPLHF
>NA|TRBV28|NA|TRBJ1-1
TGTGCCAGCAGTTTAGGCAAAATAACAGGGACTGAAGCTTTCTTT
CASSLGKITGTEAFF
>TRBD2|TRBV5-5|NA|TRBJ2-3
TGTGCCAGCAGCTTGTGGGAGGGGACAGATACGCAGTATTTT
CASSLWEGTDTQYF
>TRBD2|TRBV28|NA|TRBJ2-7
TGTGCCAGCAGTTTACGTCGACTAGCGGGGGGGCCCTACGAGCAGTACTTC
CASSLRRLAGGPYEQYF
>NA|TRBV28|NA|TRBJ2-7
TGTGCCAGCAGTTCCCCCTCGGGAGTGAGGTACGAGCAGTACTTC
CASSSPSGVRYEQYF
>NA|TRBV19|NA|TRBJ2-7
TGTGCCAGTAGTATAGGCAGGGGCAGCCTGTACGAGCAGTACTTC
CASSIGRGSLYEQYF
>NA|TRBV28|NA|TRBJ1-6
TGTGCCAGCAGGACCACAGGAAGCTCCTATAATTCACCCCTCCACTTT
CASRTTGSSYNSPLHF
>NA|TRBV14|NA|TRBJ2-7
TGTGCCAGCAGCCGGAGGGGGGGGTTGAAGACCTACGAGCAGTACTTC
CASSRRGGLKTYEQYF
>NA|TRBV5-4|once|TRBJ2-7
TGTGCCAGCAGCTTAGGGACAACTACCTACGAGCAGTACTTC
CASSLGTTTYEQYF
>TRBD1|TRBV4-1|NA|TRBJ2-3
TGCGCCAGCAGCCAAGCCCCCGGGACAGGGGGAAGTCACGTACGAACAGATACGCAGTATTTT
CASSQAPGTGGSHVRTDTQYF
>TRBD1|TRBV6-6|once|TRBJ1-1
TGTGCCAGCGGCCAGGGGGGCACTGAAGCTTTCTTT
CASGQGGTEAFF
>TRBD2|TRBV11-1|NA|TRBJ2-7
TGTGCCAGCAGCCTCCTAGCGGGGGTTTTTCCGTACGAGCAGTACTTC
CASSLLAGVFPYEQYF
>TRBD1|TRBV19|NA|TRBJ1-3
TGTGCCAGCAAGGGACAGGCGGGTGGAAACACCATATATTTT
CASKGQAGGNTIYF
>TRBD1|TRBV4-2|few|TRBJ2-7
TGTGCCAGCAGCCGGGACAGGGGCCCCTACGAGCAGTACTTC
CASSRDRGPYEQYF
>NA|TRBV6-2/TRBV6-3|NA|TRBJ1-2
TGTGCCAGCAGTGGGACAAACTATGGCTACACCTTC
CASSGTNYGYTF
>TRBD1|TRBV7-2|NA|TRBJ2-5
TGTGCCAGCAGCACCGGGACAGGGATGGAGACCCAGTACTTC
CASSTGTGMETQYF
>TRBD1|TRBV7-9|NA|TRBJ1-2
TGTGCCAGCAGCATCGACAGGGATCTACATGGCTACACCTTC
CASSIDRDLHGYTF
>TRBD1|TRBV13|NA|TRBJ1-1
TGTGCCAGCAGCGCTACAGGGGACACTGAAGCTTTCTTT
CASSATGDTEAFF
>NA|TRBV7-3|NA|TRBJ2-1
TGTGCCAGCAGCTTGGGGACACTCTACAATGAGCAGTTCTTC
CASSLGTLYNEQFF
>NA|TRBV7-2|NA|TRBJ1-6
TGTGCCAGCAGCCCAGACAGAAATTCACCCCTCCACTTT
CASSPDRNSPLHF
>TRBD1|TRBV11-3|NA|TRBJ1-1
TGTGCCAGCAGTTCAGGGGGCGGGAACACTGAAGCTTTCTTT
CASSSGGGNTEAFF
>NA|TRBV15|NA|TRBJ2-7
TGTGCCACCAGCCGGGACACGACGTACGAGCAGTACTTC
CATSRDTTYEQYF
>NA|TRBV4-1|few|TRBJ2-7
TGCGCCAGCAGCCAAGACGTCGAGGAAAGCTCCTACGAGCAGTACTTC
CASSQDVEESSYEQYF
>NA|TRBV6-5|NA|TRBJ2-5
TGTGCCAGCAGTTACTCGCAGGGAACGGGAGAGACCCAGTACTTC
CASSYSQGTGETQYF
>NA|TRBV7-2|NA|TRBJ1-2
TGTGCCAGCAGCTTTCGTCAATTGAGGGATGGCTACACCTTC
CASSFRQLRDGYTF
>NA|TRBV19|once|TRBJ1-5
TGTGCCAGTAGTACCACACAGTATAGCAATCAGCCCCAGCATTTT
CASSTTQYSNQPQHF
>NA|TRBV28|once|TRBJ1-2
TGTGCCAGCAGCCCTACGGGAGGGGTGGGGGGCTACACCTTC
CASSPTGGVGGYTF
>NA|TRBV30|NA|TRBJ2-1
TGTGCCTGGAGAAGGGGATGGGGGGACAATGAGCAGTTCTTC
CAWRRGWGDNEQFF
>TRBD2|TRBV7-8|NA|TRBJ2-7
TGTGCCAGCGGGAGACTAGCGGCCTCCTACGAGCAGTACTTC
CASGRLAASYEQYF
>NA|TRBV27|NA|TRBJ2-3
TGTGCCAGCAGTCCGCTTGAGCGCGGTAGCACAGATACGCAGTATTTT
CASSPLERGSTDTQYF
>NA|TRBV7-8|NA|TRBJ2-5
TGTGCCAGCAGCTGGGGAACAGGGCTTAACTTCCAAGAGACCCAGTACTTC
CASSWGTGLNFQETQYF
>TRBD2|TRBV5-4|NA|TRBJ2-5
TGTGCCAGCAGCTCCCCAGGCGGGGGACAAGAGACCCAGTACTTC
CASSSPGGGQETQYF
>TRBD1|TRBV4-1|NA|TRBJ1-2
TGCGCCAGCAGCGGAAAGGACAGGTCCGCAATCTATGGCTACACCTTC
CASSGKDRSAIYGYTF
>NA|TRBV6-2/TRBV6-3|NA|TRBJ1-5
TGTGCCAGCAGCTCTGACAGTGGCAATCAGCCCCAGCATTTT
CASSSDSGNQPQHF